A selection of T cell receptor beta chains follows, all from one sample in a study of early T cells in non-severe SARS-CoV-2 infection. TCRdb re-derived calls from the 5' RACE reads in MiXCR, one entry per CDR3 protein. There are 90,000 to 120,000 distinct CDR3 sequences in the sample; roughly 10% occur only once, and roughly 7.1% lies in the top ten. Source material: whole blood. The receptors originated from an adult who was a healthcare worker with PCR-confirmed SARS-CoV-2 infection or an uninfected control (not recorded which). CDR3s include the opening cysteine and the closing phenylalanine or tryptophan. D genes are given only for firm matches. Clone size is given for some rows only: seen once, a few or many times, or a class if the clone is expanded.

cdr3_nt: TGTGCCAGCTCACCCCGAGGGGGGGATGGCTACACCTTC
cdr3_aa: CASSPRGGDGYTF
j_call: TRBJ1-2
clone_size: few
d_call: .
v_call: TRBV18

cdr3_nt: TGTGCCAGCAGCCGAGGACAGGGGGCAACCGGGGAGCTGTTTTTT
cdr3_aa: CASSRGQGATGELFF
j_call: TRBJ2-2
clone_size: many
d_call: TRBD1
v_call: TRBV7-2

cdr3_nt: TGTGCCAGCAGTTTATCTCGATCGCATGCCGATACGCAGTATTTT
cdr3_aa: CASSLSRSHADTQYF
j_call: TRBJ2-3
clone_size: few
d_call: .
v_call: TRBV27

cdr3_nt: TGTGCCAGCAGATACAGGGTGAGCGGGAGGCCAAGCACAGATACGCAGTATTTT
cdr3_aa: CASRYRVSGRPSTDTQYF
j_call: TRBJ2-3
clone_size: many
d_call: TRBD2
v_call: TRBV6-6

cdr3_nt: TGTGCCAGCAGTTTATTGGGCGGGAGGGCCAGTTTTTCCTACAATGAGCAGTTCTTC
cdr3_aa: CASSLLGGRASFSYNEQFF
j_call: TRBJ2-1
clone_size: few
d_call: TRBD2
v_call: TRBV28

cdr3_nt: TGTGCCAGCTCACCAATCGATGCATACAATGAGCAGTTCTTC
cdr3_aa: CASSPIDAYNEQFF
j_call: TRBJ2-1
clone_size: many
d_call: .
v_call: TRBV18

cdr3_nt: TGTGCTAGTGCCGACGGACTAGCGTGGGTCAATGAGCAGTTCTTC
cdr3_aa: CASADGLAWVNEQFF
j_call: TRBJ2-1
clone_size: .
d_call: TRBD2
v_call: TRBV12-5

cdr3_nt: TGTGCCAGCAGCTTTAGGCCTGAAGCCTACGAGCAGTACTTC
cdr3_aa: CASSFRPEAYEQYF
j_call: TRBJ2-7
clone_size: .
d_call: .
v_call: TRBV7-2

cdr3_nt: TGTGCCAGCAGTTTTCTCGGTAGCGGGCGTCGACAGGATACGCAGTATTTT
cdr3_aa: CASSFLGSGRRQDTQYF
j_call: TRBJ2-3
clone_size: .
d_call: TRBD2
v_call: TRBV28

cdr3_nt: TGCGCCAGCAGCTTTAAAACGCGCGGAACGAACACCGGGGAGCTGTTTTTT
cdr3_aa: CASSFKTRGTNTGELFF
j_call: TRBJ2-2
clone_size: few
d_call: .
v_call: TRBV5-1

cdr3_nt: TGCAGTGCTAGAGATCACGGATACAATGAGCAGTTCTTC
cdr3_aa: CSARDHGYNEQFF
j_call: TRBJ2-1
clone_size: few
d_call: .
v_call: TRBV20-1

cdr3_nt: TGTGCCAGCAGCTCCGGGACGATAGTCCACGAGCAGTACTTC
cdr3_aa: CASSSGTIVHEQYF
j_call: TRBJ2-7
clone_size: .
d_call: .
v_call: TRBV28

cdr3_nt: TGTGCCAGCAGCTTAGGCGGGAGTAATAGCTACGAGCAGTACTTC
cdr3_aa: CASSLGGSNSYEQYF
j_call: TRBJ2-7
clone_size: many
d_call: TRBD2
v_call: TRBV7-2

cdr3_nt: TGTGCCAGCAGTCGCCGCAGGGAGCAGTACTTC
cdr3_aa: CASSRRREQYF
j_call: TRBJ2-7
clone_size: once
d_call: .
v_call: TRBV12-3/TRBV12-4

cdr3_nt: TGTGCCAGCAGCCAAGAATTGATGGGGACGGGAAGCAATCAGCCCCAGCATTTT
cdr3_aa: CASSQELMGTGSNQPQHF
j_call: TRBJ1-5
clone_size: few
d_call: .
v_call: TRBV4-2

cdr3_nt: TGTGCCAGCTCCACTCGGGAGTCAGCCAAAAACATTCAGTACTTC
cdr3_aa: CASSTRESAKNIQYF
j_call: TRBJ2-4
clone_size: .
d_call: .
v_call: TRBV3-1

cdr3_nt: TGCAGTGCCTCCTCTAGCGGGAAGACCTACGAGCAGTACTTC
cdr3_aa: CSASSSGKTYEQYF
j_call: TRBJ2-7
clone_size: few
d_call: TRBD2
v_call: TRBV20-1

cdr3_nt: TGTGCCAGTAGTATAGGGGGACACTCCTACAATGAGCAGTTCTTC
cdr3_aa: CASSIGGHSYNEQFF
j_call: TRBJ2-1
clone_size: few
d_call: .
v_call: TRBV19

cdr3_nt: TGTGCCAGCAGCTCCCCCACCGGCCGGGAGACCCAGTACTTC
cdr3_aa: CASSSPTGRETQYF
j_call: TRBJ2-5
clone_size: few
d_call: .
v_call: TRBV7-6

cdr3_nt: TGTGCCAGCAGCCAACGGGGAGTCGGGACTGCGGTCTATGGCTACACCTTC
cdr3_aa: CASSQRGVGTAVYGYTF
j_call: TRBJ1-2
clone_size: .
d_call: .
v_call: TRBV5-6

cdr3_nt: TGTGCCAGCAGTTCAACAGGGACTCTCTATGGCTACACCTTC
cdr3_aa: CASSSTGTLYGYTF
j_call: TRBJ1-2
clone_size: .
d_call: .
v_call: TRBV28

cdr3_nt: TGTGCCAGCAGTCCAATGGGGGTCGAGCAGTACTTC
cdr3_aa: CASSPMGVEQYF
j_call: TRBJ2-7
clone_size: .
d_call: .
v_call: TRBV6-5

cdr3_nt: TGTGCCAGCAGCCTCGTAGCGGGGATGGCGAATGAGCAGTTCTTC
cdr3_aa: CASSLVAGMANEQFF
j_call: TRBJ2-1
clone_size: many
d_call: TRBD2
v_call: TRBV7-2

cdr3_nt: TGTGCCAGCAGTGATAGGGACAGCTATTCGAACTATGGCTACACCTTC
cdr3_aa: CASSDRDSYSNYGYTF
j_call: TRBJ1-2
clone_size: many
d_call: TRBD1
v_call: TRBV12-3/TRBV12-4

cdr3_nt: TGTGCCAGCTCCGAGCTAGCATCCGGTGGCAATGAGCAGTTCTTC
cdr3_aa: CASSELASGGNEQFF
j_call: TRBJ2-1
clone_size: .
d_call: .
v_call: TRBV9

cdr3_nt: TGCGCCAGCAGCCAAGATATGGTGGGGAACAGATTGAGGAACACTGAAGCTTTCTTT
cdr3_aa: CASSQDMVGNRLRNTEAFF
j_call: TRBJ1-1
clone_size: many
d_call: .
v_call: TRBV4-1

cdr3_nt: TGCAGCGTTGCAGTCAGGTCCTACGAGCAGTACTTC
cdr3_aa: CSVAVRSYEQYF
j_call: TRBJ2-7
clone_size: .
d_call: .
v_call: TRBV29-1

cdr3_nt: TGTGCCAGCAGCCAGCGGGCCCCTAGCACAGATACGCAGTATTTT
cdr3_aa: CASSQRAPSTDTQYF
j_call: TRBJ2-3
clone_size: .
d_call: .
v_call: TRBV9

cdr3_nt: TGTGCCAGCAGCTTAGCGCTAAGCGCGGCGGGGCAGTTCTTC
cdr3_aa: CASSLALSAAGQFF
j_call: TRBJ2-1
clone_size: .
d_call: .
v_call: TRBV7-9

cdr3_nt: TGTGCCAGCAGATATGGGGAGACCCAGTACTTC
cdr3_aa: CASRYGETQYF
j_call: TRBJ2-5
clone_size: many
d_call: .
v_call: TRBV2

cdr3_nt: TGTGCCAGCCGCTATTTATCAACGGGGGCATGGGGAGAGACCCAGTACTTC
cdr3_aa: CASRYLSTGAWGETQYF
j_call: TRBJ2-5
clone_size: many
d_call: .
v_call: TRBV2

cdr3_nt: TGTGCTAGCAGCGGGATTCGAACCGGGGAGCTGTTTTTT
cdr3_aa: CASSGIRTGELFF
j_call: TRBJ2-2
clone_size: many
d_call: TRBD2
v_call: TRBV12-5

cdr3_nt: TGCAGCGTCAAAGCCGGGACAGGGGGGGAGACCCAGTACTTC
cdr3_aa: CSVKAGTGGETQYF
j_call: TRBJ2-5
clone_size: many
d_call: TRBD1
v_call: TRBV29-1

cdr3_nt: TGTGCCAGCAGTCCCCGTGGGACCTGGGGAAAAGAGACCCAGTACTTC
cdr3_aa: CASSPRGTWGKETQYF
j_call: TRBJ2-5
clone_size: few
d_call: .
v_call: TRBV27

cdr3_nt: TGTGCCAGCAGCTTCCTGACAGGGGAAAAGACCCAGTACTTC
cdr3_aa: CASSFLTGEKTQYF
j_call: TRBJ2-5
clone_size: few
d_call: TRBD1
v_call: TRBV7-9

cdr3_nt: TGCGCCAGCAGCTTGGCGGGAGGGGCCGGGGAGCTGTTTTTT
cdr3_aa: CASSLAGGAGELFF
j_call: TRBJ2-2
clone_size: few
d_call: TRBD2
v_call: TRBV5-1

cdr3_nt: TGCGCCAGCAGTGCGTCCCCAGGGGGGGCCAACGTCCTGACTTTC
cdr3_aa: CASSASPGGANVLTF
j_call: TRBJ2-6
clone_size: .
d_call: .
v_call: TRBV10-2

cdr3_nt: TGTGCCAGCAGCTCCCCTAGCGGGCCTTTCTACGAGCAGTACTTC
cdr3_aa: CASSSPSGPFYEQYF
j_call: TRBJ2-7
clone_size: few
d_call: TRBD2
v_call: TRBV7-2

cdr3_nt: TGTGCCAGCAGTCCGACAGGGGCTGGGGCCAACGTCCTGACTTTC
cdr3_aa: CASSPTGAGANVLTF
j_call: TRBJ2-6
clone_size: few
d_call: TRBD1
v_call: TRBV12-3/TRBV12-4

cdr3_nt: TGTGCCAGCAGCCGAGCGGGAGAACCCTACGAGCAGTACTTC
cdr3_aa: CASSRAGEPYEQYF
j_call: TRBJ2-7
clone_size: few
d_call: TRBD2
v_call: TRBV7-6

cdr3_nt: TGTGCCAGCAGTTTCAGGGTCCCGGAGACCCAGTACTTC
cdr3_aa: CASSFRVPETQYF
j_call: TRBJ2-5
clone_size: many
d_call: .
v_call: TRBV28

cdr3_nt: TGCGCCAGCAGGGTGCGGGGCCGGGGAGAAGAGACCCAGTACTTC
cdr3_aa: CASRVRGRGEETQYF
j_call: TRBJ2-5
clone_size: few
d_call: .
v_call: TRBV10-1

cdr3_nt: TGTGCCAGCAGAGAGAGCTCCTATAATTCACCCCTCCACTTT
cdr3_aa: CASRESSYNSPLHF
j_call: TRBJ1-6
clone_size: .
d_call: .
v_call: TRBV6-5

cdr3_nt: TGTGCCAGCTCTTCAGCGGGAGGGCTCAATGAGCAGTTCTTC
cdr3_aa: CASSSAGGLNEQFF
j_call: TRBJ2-1
clone_size: few
d_call: TRBD2
v_call: TRBV7-8

cdr3_nt: TGTGCCAGCAGCACCAGCAGCGGCTCCTACAATGAGCAGTTCTTC
cdr3_aa: CASSTSSGSYNEQFF
j_call: TRBJ2-1
clone_size: few
d_call: .
v_call: TRBV11-2

cdr3_nt: TGCAGTGCTAGTGTTAGGTTCTCAGGAGAGACCCAGTACTTC
cdr3_aa: CSASVRFSGETQYF
j_call: TRBJ2-5
clone_size: many
d_call: .
v_call: TRBV20-1

cdr3_nt: TGTGCCAGCAGCTTAGGGGTGGGAGAGATGGTAAACATTCAGTACTTC
cdr3_aa: CASSLGVGEMVNIQYF
j_call: TRBJ2-4
clone_size: .
d_call: .
v_call: TRBV11-2

cdr3_nt: TGTGCCATCAGTGGAGGGGACGGAGCTAACTATGGCTACACCTTC
cdr3_aa: CAISGGDGANYGYTF
j_call: TRBJ1-2
clone_size: many
d_call: .
v_call: TRBV10-3

cdr3_nt: TGCGCCAGCAGCCATGGTCGGGGGAGATCCCAAGAGACCCAGTACTTC
cdr3_aa: CASSHGRGRSQETQYF
j_call: TRBJ2-5
clone_size: .
d_call: .
v_call: TRBV4-1

cdr3_nt: TGTGCCAGCAGTTTTGGGGCCGGTGAGCAGTTCTTC
cdr3_aa: CASSFGAGEQFF
j_call: TRBJ2-1
clone_size: once
d_call: .
v_call: TRBV28

cdr3_nt: TGTGCCAGTAGTATTTCAGGGGTCAATCAGCCCCAGCATTTT
cdr3_aa: CASSISGVNQPQHF
j_call: TRBJ1-5
clone_size: .
d_call: .
v_call: TRBV19

cdr3_nt: TGTGCCAGCGAGAGTAGCGGCACCTACGAGCAGTACTTC
cdr3_aa: CASESSGTYEQYF
j_call: TRBJ2-7
clone_size: many
d_call: .
v_call: TRBV7-9

cdr3_nt: TGTGCCAGCAGCCAAGAAAGGTGGATAGCGGGGCCCACTGAAGCTTTCTTT
cdr3_aa: CASSQERWIAGPTEAFF
j_call: TRBJ1-1
clone_size: .
d_call: .
v_call: TRBV14

cdr3_nt: TGTGCCAGCTCTCTAGCGCGCACAGATACGCAGTATTTT
cdr3_aa: CASSLARTDTQYF
j_call: TRBJ2-3
clone_size: many
d_call: .
v_call: TRBV27

cdr3_nt: TGTGCCAGCAGCTTAGCGGGGATACAATACGAGCAGTACTTC
cdr3_aa: CASSLAGIQYEQYF
j_call: TRBJ2-7
clone_size: few
d_call: .
v_call: TRBV11-2

cdr3_nt: TGTGCCAGCAGCCTGAGCTACACAGGCAATCAGCCCCAGCATTTT
cdr3_aa: CASSLSYTGNQPQHF
j_call: TRBJ1-5
clone_size: many
d_call: .
v_call: TRBV5-5

cdr3_nt: TGCGCCAGCAGGCAAGTAATTGGAACAGGGCGCGACGAGCAGTACTTC
cdr3_aa: CASRQVIGTGRDEQYF
j_call: TRBJ2-7
clone_size: few
d_call: .
v_call: TRBV4-3